The subject of this entry is one TCR beta chain. The sample holds many counts of this clonotype. What antigen it recognizes has not been identified. The record has no base qualities; no much larger clone is one base away. The instrument given in TCRdb is Illumina HiSeq 1500. TCRdb trimmed the raw reads at Q25, called clones with MiXCR and kept productive beta chains. Identical CDR3 proteins give one entry, which carries the most common genes and DNA. In this sample the table shows about 140,000 distinct CDR3 sequences, under 8.5% of which occur a single time. The leading ten clones occupy roughly 18% of the sample. The CDR3 starts with the cysteine, ends with the phenylalanine, and has 14 residues. The entry retains the CDR3 DNA only, 42 bases that are in frame from base 1. The V end loses 2 bases and the J end loses 2 bases, and a stretch of 10 bases separates them. CDR1 MDHEN and CDR2 SYDVKM were looked up in the germline V gene.

This record belongs to a study of T cell repertoires in cytomegalovirus infection (dated 2019 in TCRdb). With respect to the entire study: Donor HLA type was relevant to the analysis, because carriage of CMV infection together with the matching HLA type was indicated by public TCR beta signatures. Here is what the overall study found, with its caveats: In the ex vivo response, HLA-C-restricted CMV-specific TCR beta clonotypes were dominant, and in two of eight donors the single most frequent clonotype came from this HLA-C-restricted group. Carriers of CMV infection plus the relevant HLA type were discriminated by the cumulative frequency of public TCR beta family members in the study cohort and in an independent roughly 370-donor cohort.

The sample comprised PBMCs. This TCR was recovered from a human donor in good health (CMV status not recorded). Some clones in this sample may be carry-over from other donors' samples. Recombination joined TRBV28 with TRBJ2-7; the D gene identity is not certain. In nucleotide form, the sequence is TGTGCCAGCAGTTTAGCTCAGCTACCCTACGAGCAGTACTTC. This codes for CASSLAQLPYEQYF.